These 6 T cell receptor beta chains share one sample of origin, sequenced in a study of metastatic and nonmetastatic thyroid tumors. No patient received treatment before thyroid surgery. TCRdb re-processed the PCR reads through MiXCR. The sample records more than 90,000 clones, roughly 13% being singletons. The source material was blood. The receptors were gathered from a female donor with papillary thyroid cancer or a benign thyroid nodule (not recorded which). Some clones in this sample may be carry-over from other donors' samples.

The chain links TRBV11-2 to TRBJ1-1; D is unresolved. Germline-derived CDR1 and CDR2 are SGHAT and FQNNGV. This CDR3 is built from 14 residues. Trimming pared 5 bases from V and 4 bases from J, leaving 14 bases between. The CDR3 sequence: CASSLSPGITEAFF. DNA for the CDR3: TGTGCCAGCAGCCTAAGCCCGGGTATCACTGAAGCTTTCTTT.

This clone showed up many times. The V call is TRBV28, the J call TRBJ2-6, with TRBD2 matching 7 bases. The CDR3 has 15 residues. Germline lookup yields CDR1 MDHEN and CDR2 SYDVKM. Trimming took 4 bases from V and 2 from J; bases not matched to a gene: 2. The CDR3 protein is CASSSAGTGANVLTF. The CDR3 bases are TGTGCCAGCAGTTCAGCGGGAACTGGGGCCAACGTCCTGACTTTC.

This clone showed up many times. The chain recombines TRBV4-3 with TRBJ2-4, with TRBD2 matching 9 bases. The junction had 13 bases not matched to a gene; V was cut back by 1 base and J by 3 bases. This CDR3 spans 19 amino acids. CDR1 LGHNA and CDR2 YSLEER come from the germline V gene. CDR3 bases: TGCGCCAGCAGCCAAGTGGCGGGAGGGTTAATGGCGGTCAAAAACATTCAGTACTTC. Encoded protein: CASSQVAGGLMAVKNIQYF.

This clone was seen ten or more times. V gene TRBV28 combines with J gene TRBJ2-4; D uncertain. Germline values: CDR1 MDHEN, CDR2 SYDVKM. V shed 3 bases and J shed 0 bases, with 6 bases lying between them. The CDR3 extends over 14 amino acids. The CDR3 sequence is CASSLYRAKNIQYF. The CDR3 coding sequence is TGTGCCAGCAGTTTGTACAGAGCCAAAAACATTCAGTACTTC.

This clone was found many times. Other DNA sequences within the sample encode an identical CDR3. The chain carries TRBV7-2 and TRBJ2-2; a weak D match, TRBD2 (5 bases). Looked up from germline, CDR1 is SGHTA and CDR2 is FQGNSA. V lost 1 base and J 4 bases, leaving 10 bases between the germline ends. The CDR3 extends over 15 amino acids. The CDR3 spells CASSLVGAVTGELFF. Written as DNA, the CDR3 is TGTGCCAGCAGCTTAGTAGGAGCGGTCACCGGGGAGCTGTTTTTT.

This clone was detected many times. V gene TRBV2 combines with J gene TRBJ2-5; D possibly corresponds to TRBD1 (6 bases). CDR3 size: 13 residues. V shed 5 bases and J shed 5 bases, with 12 bases lying between them. Looked up from germline, CDR1 is SNHLY and CDR2 is FYNNEI. Written as DNA, the CDR3 is TGTGCCAGCAGTCTAGAGGGGGTCGAGACCCAGTACTTC. The encoded protein is CASSLEGVETQYF.